The present entry profiles one T cell receptor (beta chain) with its context. Its antigen is undetermined. V gave up 2 bases and J gave up 5 bases; unmatched junction bases: 6. The V gene's germline CDR1 is MNHEY and CDR2 SVGEGT. The CDR3 has 16 residues. The sample is drawn from a study of Ad26.COV2.S vaccination and SARS-CoV-2 variants. Assay: immunoSEQ multiplex PCR; the TCRdb copy retains only in-frame clones and omits some. The sample carries about 400,000 clones, around 92% recorded once. The study's findings and limits: Spike-specific CD8+ and CD4+ T cell responses reportedly showed substantial breadth after vaccination. It was vaccine recipients, not placebo recipients, who had the higher spike-specific TCR breadth.

The treatment: roughly 19 received Ad26.COV2.S at low or high dose, single or two shots; 5 received placebo; per-sample allocation not given. Samples were taken on day 63 after the first vaccine or placebo injection. Boston supplied an adult donor aged 18-55 years. Wuhan-strain SARS-CoV-2 spike was expressed by the Ad26 vector that made up the vaccine. V usage is TRBV6-2 or TRBV6-3 and J usage is TRBJ2-5; 12 bases map to TRBD1. This TCR was sampled from a person aged 18-60 years who received the Ad26.COV2.S COVID-19 vaccine or a placebo. The source was peripheral blood, collected in a trial of Ad26.COV2.S vaccine versus placebo. CDR3 nucleotide sequence: TGTGCCAGCAGTTACGGGGGGACAGGGGGCCTGGAGACCCAGTACTTC. Its protein is CASSYGGTGGLETQYF.